This TCR beta chain came from a study of T-cell memory formation after mild COVID-19. Study results and caveats: Cross-reactive memory appears to have joined, as suggested by some responding clones showing up in pre-infection memory.

This CDR3 contains 17 residues. The V and J ends lost 3 bases and 6 bases respectively, with 18 bases between them. Germline V gene data show CDR1 as MGHRA and CDR2 as YSYEKL. This clonotype occurred a few times. What it binds is not known. Employing constant-segment primers, 5'RACE generated TCR alpha and TCR beta cDNA libraries bearing sample barcodes and UMIs. MiXCR was run by TCRdb on the 5' RACE reads, yielding one entry per CDR3 protein. Among around 80,000 distinct CDR3 sequences, about 13% were seen once, and the ten largest hold 35% to 50%. The sequenced sample consisted of PBMCs or a T cell subset sorted from them (not recorded which). The rearrangement uses TRBV4-1 and TRBJ1-6; the D gene is possibly TRBD1 (6 bases). The receptor's source is a man younger than 35 who had mild COVID-19 (a few samples of this study predate the infection). Cell type and time point are not known. CDR3 residues: CASSQVQQGMGNSPLHF. Here the CDR3 DNA reads TGCGCCAGCAGCCAGGTACAACAGGGTATGGGTAATTCACCCCTCCACTTT.